There are a few counts of the clone carrying this T cell receptor beta chain. Antigen specificity is unknown. Primers included in the PCR were 60 Vbeta and 13 Jbeta primers. Original handling: A follow-up analysis tallied about 80 million unique TCR beta chains, about 11 million shared. Profiling relied on immunoSEQ multiplex PCR, and the TCRdb table lists in-frame clones only, not all of them. From that table come the V and J calls and clone size; the DNA was used to work out D and trimming. The sample includes more than 110,000 clones, 75% of them seen just once. This record belongs to a study of cytomegalovirus exposure and HLA in healthy donors. Findings and limits, study-wide: The study recorded about 160 TCR beta chains that were cytomegalovirus-associated. Researchers had no immune exposure information except CMV serostatus available. Association of a missense DCLRE1C variant with TCR beta V- and J-gene trimming was reported in a later analysis.

Germline assignment: CDR1 MDHEN and CDR2 SYDVKM. The CDR3 covers 17 residues. Losses at the gene ends were 5 bases for V and 11 bases for J; bases not matched to a gene: 13. Input material: PBMCs. V usage is TRBV28 and J usage is TRBJ1-6; TRBD1 matches at 12 bases. The sequence was collected from a young man in good health and CMV-seronegative. CDR3 nucleotide sequence: TGTGCCAGCAGTACGGTTTTGGGACAGGGGGCATCGGCACCCCTCCACTTT. This sequence encodes CASSTVLGQGASAPLHF.